These 14 T cell receptor beta chains came from one sample sequenced in a study of control samples from healthy donors and cancer patients. Clones were read by immunoSEQ multiplex PCR, and TCRdb kept only the in-frame ones, dropping some. The profile shows about 170,000 clones, about 90% of them singletons. Sequencing was carried out using blood. The origin of the receptors is a woman aged 40 to 50 in good health.

V gene TRBV5-5 combines with J gene TRBJ2-1, with 9 bases aligning to TRBD2. J gave up 2 bases and V 0 bases, and 3 bases lay outside the gene matches. The germline V gene has CDR1 SGHKS and CDR2 YYEKEE (reference sequence). This CDR3 comprises 16 residues. In DNA, the CDR3 is TGTGCCAGCAGCTTGGTGATAGCGGGGGCCTACAATGAGCAGTTCTTC. Translated, it gives CASSLVIAGAYNEQFF.

J is TRBJ2-5 and V is TRBV5-1; 8 positions match TRBD2. CDR1 and CDR2 from the germline V gene are SGHRS and YFSETQ. The CDR3 length is 13 residues. The V and J ends lost 6 bases and 4 bases, in that order; junction bases with no gene match: 5. CDR3 bases: TGCGCCAGCACGCGGGGGGCGGGAGAGACCCAGTACTTC. As protein: CASTRGAGETQYF.

This chain connects TRBV29-1 to TRBJ1-1, with 7 positions matching TRBD1. CDR1 and CDR2 (germline): SQVTM, ANQGSEA. This CDR3 region has 12 residues. With V trimmed by 7 bases and J by 4 bases, 6 bases remained unmatched. CDR3 protein: CSEGARATEAFF. The CDR3 nucleotides read TGCAGCGAGGGGGCGCGGGCCACTGAAGCTTTCTTT.

This chain joins TRBV5-1 and TRBJ2-1; the match to TRBD2 covers 13 bases. The V gene end was trimmed by 4 bases and the J gene end by 7 bases; junction bases not matched to a gene: 5. Germline-derived CDR1 and CDR2 are SGHRS and YFSETQ. CDR3 length: 15 residues. The CDR3 spells CASSQGLAGINEQFF. The CDR3 DNA sequence: TGCGCCAGCAGCCAGGGACTAGCGGGGATTAATGAGCAGTTCTTC.

This chain links TRBV11-2 with TRBJ1-2, with D maybe TRBD1 (5 bases). This CDR3 is built from 14 residues. The V gene's germline CDR1 is SGHAT and CDR2 FQNNGV. Trimming pared 5 bases from V and 2 bases from J, leaving 12 bases between. As DNA, the CDR3 is TGTGCCAGCAGCCTAGTAGGGGCGAACTATGGCTACACCTTC. Encoded protein: CASSLVGANYGYTF. The full variable domain, completed using reference TRBV11-2 and TRBJ1-2, is EAGVAQSPRYKIIEKRQSVAFWCNPISGHATLYWYQQILGQGPKLLIQFQNNGVVDDSQLPKDRFSAERLKGVDSTLKIQPAKLEDSAVYLCASSLVGANYGYTFGSGTRLTVV.

The chain joins TRBV24-1 to TRBJ1-2, with TRBD1 matching 7 bases. From germline, CDR1 is KGHDR and CDR2 SFDVKD. CDR3 length: 14 residues. V shed 4 bases, J shed 2 bases, and the junction held 3 bases outside the gene matches. The CDR3 region has the DNA TGTGCCACCAGTGACTCGGGACAGAACTATGGCTACACCTTC. This translates into CATSDSGQNYGYTF.

CDR3 loop: CAISERQGQETQYF. The CDR3 nucleotides are TGTGCCATCAGTGAGAGGCAGGGGCAAGAGACCCAGTACTTC. The chain carries TRBV10-3 and TRBJ2-5; D possibly corresponds to TRBD1 (6 bases). The CDR3 runs 14 residues. Germline V lookup: CDR1 ENHRY, CDR2 SYGVKD. Trimming stripped 2 bases from V and 2 bases from J, with 9 bases between.

The J gene is TRBJ1-3, the V gene TRBV19; D is undetermined. Germline V gene data show CDR1 as LNHDA and CDR2 as SQIVND (reference sequence). CDR3 length equals 12 residues. The V end was cut by 6 bases, the J end by 4 bases, with 7 bases between. This CDR3 reads CASRAGGNTIYF. The DNA of the CDR3 is TGTGCCAGTAGAGCGGGGGGAAACACCATATATTTT.

The rearrangement links TRBV20-1 to TRBJ2-5, with D hard to call. Germline assignment: CDR1 DFQATT and CDR2 SNEGSKA (reference sequence). The CDR3 runs to 11 residues. V lost 3 bases to trimming and J lost 7 bases, with 9 bases between them. The CDR3 DNA is TGCAGTGCTAGCGGATCCGGGACCCAGTACTTC. Translated, it gives CSASGSGTQYF.

V usage is TRBV4-1 and J usage is TRBJ1-1, with D perhaps matching TRBD1 (6 bases). Germline V gene sequence: CDR1 MGHRA, CDR2 YSYEKL. V dropped 2 bases and J dropped 0 bases, with 10 bases sitting between them. This CDR3 spans 15 amino acids. The DNA for the CDR3 is TGCGCCAGCAGCCAACCGGACAGTATGAACACTGAAGCTTTCTTT. This sequence encodes CASSQPDSMNTEAFF.

The chain recombines TRBV11-2 with TRBJ2-2, with 8 bases matching TRBD2. The CDR3 is 17 amino acids. CDR1 is SGHAT and CDR2 is FQNNGV in the germline V gene. J lost 6 bases, V lost 0 bases, and 9 bases had no gene match. The CDR3 DNA follows: TGTGCCAGCAGCTTAGATTTGGGACTAGGTCTTCCCGGGGAGCTGTTTTTT. It is translated as CASSLDLGLGLPGELFF.

This chain uses TRBV7-2 with TRBJ2-7; no clear D gene. This CDR3 is 13 amino acids long. V was pared by 4 bases and J by 1 base, with 8 bases between. Per germline, CDR1 SGHTA and CDR2 FQGNSA. The CDR3 sequence: CASSSPPSYEQYF. In DNA, the CDR3 is TGTGCCAGCAGCTCTCCCCCGTCCTACGAGCAGTACTTC. The whole variable domain, filled in from reference TRBV7-2 and TRBJ2-7, reads GAGVSQSPSNKVTEKGKDVELRCDPISGHTALYWYRQSLGQGLEFLIYFQGNSAPDKSGLPSDRFSAERTGGSVSTLTIQRTQQEDSAVYLCASSSPPSYEQYFGPGTRLTVT.

The CDR3 is CASSQSRIEQYF. The DNA for the CDR3 is TGTGCCAGCAGCCAATCACGGATCGAGCAGTACTTC. This chain links TRBV16 with TRBJ2-7; D gene unclear. CDR1 is KGHSY, CDR2 FQNENV, per germline. The CDR3 totals 12 residues. Between the trimmed V and J ends, which lost 0 bases and 6 bases, there was a span of 6 bases.

The V and J genes are TRBV3-1 (or the pseudogene TRBV3-2) and TRBJ1-2; possibly TRBD1 for D (5 bases). The CDR3 totals 11 residues. Germline V CDR1 and CDR2: LGHDT, YNNKEL (reference sequence). The V gene lost 11 bases and the J gene lost 5 bases, with 12 bases spanning the gap. CDR3 loop: CAALGVYGYTF. The CDR3 DNA follows: TGTGCCGCTTTAGGGGTTTATGGCTACACCTTC.